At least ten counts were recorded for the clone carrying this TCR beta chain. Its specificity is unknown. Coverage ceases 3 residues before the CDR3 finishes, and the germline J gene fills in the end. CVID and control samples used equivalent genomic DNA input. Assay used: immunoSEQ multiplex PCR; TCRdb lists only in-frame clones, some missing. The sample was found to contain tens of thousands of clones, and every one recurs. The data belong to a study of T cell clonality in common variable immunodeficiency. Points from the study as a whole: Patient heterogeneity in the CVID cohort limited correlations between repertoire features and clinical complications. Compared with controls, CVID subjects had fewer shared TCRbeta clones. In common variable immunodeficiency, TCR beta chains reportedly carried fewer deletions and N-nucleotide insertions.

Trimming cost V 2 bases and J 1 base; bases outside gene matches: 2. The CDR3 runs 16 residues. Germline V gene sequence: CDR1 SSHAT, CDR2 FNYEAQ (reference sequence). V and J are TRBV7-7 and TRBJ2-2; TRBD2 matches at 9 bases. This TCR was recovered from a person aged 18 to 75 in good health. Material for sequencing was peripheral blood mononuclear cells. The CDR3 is CASSLRLAVNTGELFF. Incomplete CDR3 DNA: TGTGCCAGCAGCTTAAGACTAGCGGTGAACACCGGGGAG.